Listed below are T cell receptor beta chains from one sample, sequenced in a study of OX40 agonist ivuxolimab in advanced cancers. Clones were sequenced by immunoSEQ multiplex PCR, and TCRdb holds only the in-frame ones, with some missing. The data contain over 85,000 clones, about 90% of them seen just once; the ten biggest clones take up roughly 5%. The sample here was CD4+ or CD8+ T cells sorted from blood, taken in a trial of the OX40 agonist ivuxolimab. Receptors originate from an adult with an advanced solid tumor such as melanoma, head and neck, liver or kidney cancer. The conserved cysteine and the conserved F or W are not part of the CDR3 here. Fields, in order: V gene, J gene, D gene, CDR3 protein. A D gene is named only where the DNA matches it firmly.

>TRBV18|TRBJ2-7|TRBD2
ASSPVLAGEYEQY
>TRBV18|TRBJ2-5|-
ASSPLQGQGGTQY
>TRBV19|TRBJ1-3|-
ASSIRGNTIY
>TRBV5-1|TRBJ2-5|-
ASSPMGISSAQETQY
>TRBV7-2|TRBJ2-3|TRBD2
ASSPPGTSGRRTQY
>TRBV4-1|TRBJ1-1|-
ASSPKEGWGDLEAF
>TRBV10-2|TRBJ2-6|-
ASSGDGANVLT
>TRBV5-4|TRBJ2-5|TRBD1
ASSLEGQGPRGQY
>TRBV7-9|TRBJ2-2|-
ASSPQSRAGELF
>TRBV7-2|TRBJ2-2|TRBD1
ASNAFGQGSRELF
>TRBV4-1|TRBJ2-2|-
ASSQTTGPPAGELF
>TRBV4-2|TRBJ1-2|-
ASSPPSRYGYT
>TRBV11-3|TRBJ2-1|-
ASSSVARGRDEQF
>TRBV6-5|TRBJ1-5|TRBD1
ASRSGQGFNQPQH
>TRBV6-1|TRBJ2-3|-
ASSALLGGYSTDTQY
>TRBV23-1|TRBJ2-7|TRBD1
ASPNPGGSFYEQY
>TRBV5-6|TRBJ2-4|-
ASSALGRAQNIQY
>TRBV15|TRBJ2-7|-
ATSRDQAFYEQY
>TRBV6-5|TRBJ2-7|-
ASSSRSPQAYEQY
>TRBV30|TRBJ1-2|-
AWSPAVNYGYT
>TRBV11-2|TRBJ1-3|-
ASSLARGGNTIY
>TRBV7-9|TRBJ1-1|-
ASSGMRNTEAF
>TRBV27|TRBJ1-1|TRBD1
ASSFRQGGMNTEAF
>TRBV6-1|TRBJ1-1|-
ASSAGRNTEAF
>TRBV9|TRBJ2-1|-
ASSGASERNEQF
>TRBV5-1|TRBJ2-7|-
ASSATAFESYEQY
>TRBV7-9|TRBJ2-7|-
ASSLVRLEGYEQY
>TRBV6-5|TRBJ1-2|TRBD1
ASRQGDYGYT
>TRBV5-1|TRBJ2-1|TRBD2
ASSLVGGGYNEQF
>TRBV27|TRBJ1-5|-
ASSLGPNLNQPQH
>TRBV18|TRBJ1-1|-
ASSPLIGHEAF
>TRBV7-9|TRBJ2-1|-
ASSPLMGSSYNEQF
>TRBV5-4|TRBJ2-3|-
ASSFGTDTQY
>TRBV18|TRBJ1-5|-
ASSPISGGNQPQH
>TRBV7-9|TRBJ2-5|TRBD2
ASSLGPGGQETQY
>TRBV7-3|TRBJ2-2|-
ASSLWTDNTGELF
>TRBV14|TRBJ2-1|-
ASSRGDTAYNEQF
>TRBV7-9|TRBJ2-1|-
ASSFETGTPPF
>TRBV6-1|TRBJ2-7|-
ASSEWGLYPEQY
>TRBV15|TRBJ2-3|-
ATSINGGSTDTQY
>TRBV2|TRBJ1-6|-
ASSLTWNSPLH
>TRBV7-9|TRBJ2-5|TRBD2
ASSLVTSGLETQY
>TRBV2|TRBJ2-7|-
ASSPRGDDEQY
>TRBV18|TRBJ1-3|-
ASSPPGPGNTIY
>TRBV5-5|TRBJ1-1|-
ASSLLVGTEAF
>TRBV9|TRBJ1-3|-
ASSVDLGSTGNTIY
>TRBV5-4|TRBJ1-2|-
ASSLAGRDGYT
>TRBV11-3|TRBJ1-1|TRBD1
ASSARQGLNTEAF
>TRBV27|TRBJ1-6|-
ASSLGSGYRSPLH
>TRBV11-1|TRBJ1-1|-
ASSPQGGNTEAF
>TRBV4-1|TRBJ2-1|-
ASSQGSQSSYNEQF
>TRBV11-3|TRBJ1-2|-
ASSPGRRAYYGYT
>TRBV27|TRBJ1-2|TRBD1
ASSRQGSYGYT
>TRBV19|TRBJ2-5|-
ASSSRAQETQY
>TRBV5-1|TRBJ2-3|-
ASSYSGSSTDTQY
>TRBV15|TRBJ2-5|TRBD2
ATSREASGRQETQY
>TRBV18|TRBJ2-1|-
ASSPPGGTVYNEQF
>TRBV7-3|TRBJ2-1|TRBD2
ASSSHSGRSISQF